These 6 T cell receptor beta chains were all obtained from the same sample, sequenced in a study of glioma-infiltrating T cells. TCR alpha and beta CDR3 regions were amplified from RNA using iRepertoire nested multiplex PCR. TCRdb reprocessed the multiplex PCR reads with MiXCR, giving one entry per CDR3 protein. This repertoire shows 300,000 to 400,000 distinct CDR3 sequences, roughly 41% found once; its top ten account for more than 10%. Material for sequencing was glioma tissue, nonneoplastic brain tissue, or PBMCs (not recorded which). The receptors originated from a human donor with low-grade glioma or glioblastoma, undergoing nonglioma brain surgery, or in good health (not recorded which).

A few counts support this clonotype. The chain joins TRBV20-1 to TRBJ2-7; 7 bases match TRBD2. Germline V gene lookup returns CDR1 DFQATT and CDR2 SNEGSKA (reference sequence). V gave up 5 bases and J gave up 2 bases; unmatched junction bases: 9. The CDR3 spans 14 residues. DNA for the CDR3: TGCAGTGCTCCCGGACTAGACTCGACCTACGAGCAGTACTTC. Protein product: CSAPGLDSTYEQYF.

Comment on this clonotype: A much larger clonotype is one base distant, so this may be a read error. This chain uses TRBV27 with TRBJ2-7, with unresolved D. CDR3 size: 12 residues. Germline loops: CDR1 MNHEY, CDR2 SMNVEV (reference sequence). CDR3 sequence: CGSSLKGSEQYF. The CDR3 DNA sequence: TGTGGCAGCAGTTTAAAAGGCAGCGAGCAGTACTTC.

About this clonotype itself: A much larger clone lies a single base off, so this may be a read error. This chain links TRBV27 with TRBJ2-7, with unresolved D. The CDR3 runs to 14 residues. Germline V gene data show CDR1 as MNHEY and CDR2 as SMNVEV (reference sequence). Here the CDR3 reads CASSLLFRSYEQNF. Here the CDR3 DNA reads TGTGCCAGCAGTTTGTTGTTTAGGTCCTACGAGCAGAACTTC.

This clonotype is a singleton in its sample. CDR3 loop: CASSPTSPNTEAFF. The CDR3 DNA is TGTGCCAGCAGCCCTACCAGTCCCAACACTGAAGCTTTCTTT. The gene calls are TRBV11-2 and TRBJ1-1; no definite D call. Germline CDR1 and CDR2: SGHAT and FQNNGV. CDR3 length equals 14 residues. Trimming shortened V by 5 bases and J by 2 bases, and 12 bases separated the two germline ends.

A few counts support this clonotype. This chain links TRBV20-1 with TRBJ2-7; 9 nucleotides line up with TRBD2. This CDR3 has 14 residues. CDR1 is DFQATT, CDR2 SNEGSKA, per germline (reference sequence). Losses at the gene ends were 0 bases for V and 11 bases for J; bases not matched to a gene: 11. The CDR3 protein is CSARDGSGRLWKYF. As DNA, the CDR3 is TGCAGTGCTAGAGATGGTAGCGGGAGATTGTGGAAGTACTTC.

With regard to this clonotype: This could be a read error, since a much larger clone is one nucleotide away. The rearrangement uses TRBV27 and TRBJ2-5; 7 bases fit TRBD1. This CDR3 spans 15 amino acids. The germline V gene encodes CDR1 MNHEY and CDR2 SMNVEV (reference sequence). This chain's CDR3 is CASSLMGQLQETRYF. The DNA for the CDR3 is TGTGCCAGCAGTTTGATGGGACAGCTCCAAGAGACCCGGTACTTC.